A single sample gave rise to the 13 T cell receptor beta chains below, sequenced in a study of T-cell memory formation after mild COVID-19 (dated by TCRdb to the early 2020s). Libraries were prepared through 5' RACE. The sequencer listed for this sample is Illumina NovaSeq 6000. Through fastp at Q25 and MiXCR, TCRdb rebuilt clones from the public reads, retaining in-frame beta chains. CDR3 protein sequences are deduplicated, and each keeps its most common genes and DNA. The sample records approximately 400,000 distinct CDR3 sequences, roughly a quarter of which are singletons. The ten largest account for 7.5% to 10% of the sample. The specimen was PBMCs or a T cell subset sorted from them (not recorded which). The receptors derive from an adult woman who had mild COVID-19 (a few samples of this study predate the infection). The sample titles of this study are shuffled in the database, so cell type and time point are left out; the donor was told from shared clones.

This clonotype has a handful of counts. CDR3 coding DNA: TGTGCCAGCAGCTTTGTTGTTGATACGCAGTATTTT. As protein: CASSFVVDTQYF. The chain uses TRBV7-9 and TRBJ2-3; D is undetermined. Trimming took off 3 bases at V and 6 bases at J, with 7 bases between the two ends. Per the germline V gene, CDR1 is SEHNR and CDR2 is FQNEAQ (reference sequence). There are 12 residues in the CDR3.

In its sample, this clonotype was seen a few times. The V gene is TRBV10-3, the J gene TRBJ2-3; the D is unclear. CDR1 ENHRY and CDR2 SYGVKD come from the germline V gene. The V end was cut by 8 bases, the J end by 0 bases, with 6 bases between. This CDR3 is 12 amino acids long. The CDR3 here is CAILVSTDTQYF. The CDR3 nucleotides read TGTGCCATCCTGGTTAGCACAGATACGCAGTATTTT.

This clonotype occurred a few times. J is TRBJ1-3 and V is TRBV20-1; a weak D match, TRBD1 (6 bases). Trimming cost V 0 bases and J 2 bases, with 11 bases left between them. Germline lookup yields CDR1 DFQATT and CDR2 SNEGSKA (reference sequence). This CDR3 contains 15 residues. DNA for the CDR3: TGCAGTGCTAGAGATGGGGGGGCAGCTGGAAACACCATATATTTT. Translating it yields CSARDGGAAGNTIYF.

The CDR3 region has the DNA TGTGCCTGGAGTGTATTGCCGGGGTACAATGAGCAGTTCTTC. Its translation: CAWSVLPGYNEQFF. This chain links TRBV30 with TRBJ2-1; TRBD2 is a possible D gene (5 bases). The ends were cut back, 0 bases at V and 4 bases at J, with 10 bases in the middle. This CDR3 contains 14 residues. Germline CDR1 reads GTSNPN; CDR2 reads SVGIG (reference sequence).

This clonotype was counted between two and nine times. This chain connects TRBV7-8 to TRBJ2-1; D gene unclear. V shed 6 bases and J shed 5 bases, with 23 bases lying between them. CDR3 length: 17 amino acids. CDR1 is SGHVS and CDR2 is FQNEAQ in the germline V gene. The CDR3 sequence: CASRSSWRPKVDNEQFF. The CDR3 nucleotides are TGTGCCAGCAGGTCCTCTTGGCGCCCCAAGGTCGACAATGAGCAGTTCTTC.

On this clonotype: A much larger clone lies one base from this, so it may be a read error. The CDR3 sequence: CASSLDSGSCNEQFF. The CDR3 nucleotides are TGTGCCAGCAGCCTAGATAGCGGGAGTTGCAATGAGCAGTTCTTC. This chain links TRBV7-3 with TRBJ2-1; 9 positions match TRBD2. Looked up from germline, CDR1 is SGHTA and CDR2 is FQGTGA. V lost 5 bases and J lost 6; bases outside the gene matches: 8. The CDR3 extends over 15 amino acids. The full variable domain, in which reference TRBV7-3 and TRBJ2-1 provide the parts outside the CDR3, is GAGVSQTPSNKVTEKGKYVELRCDPISGHTALYWYRQSLGQGPEFLIYFQGTGAADDSGLPNDRFFAVRPEGSVSTLKIQRTERGDSAVYLCASSLDSGSCNEQFFGPGTRLTVL.

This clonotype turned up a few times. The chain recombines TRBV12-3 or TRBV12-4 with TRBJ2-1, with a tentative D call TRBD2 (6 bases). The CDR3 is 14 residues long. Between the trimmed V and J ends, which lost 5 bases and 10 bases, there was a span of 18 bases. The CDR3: CASSRSGTRGEQFF. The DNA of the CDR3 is TGTGCCAGCAGTCGTAGCGGAACCCGAGGAGAGCAGTTCTTC.

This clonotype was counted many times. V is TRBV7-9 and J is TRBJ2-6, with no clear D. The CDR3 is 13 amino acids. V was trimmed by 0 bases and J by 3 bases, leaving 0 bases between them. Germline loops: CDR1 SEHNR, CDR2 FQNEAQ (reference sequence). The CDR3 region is CASSLAGANVLTF. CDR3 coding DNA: TGTGCCAGCAGCTTAGCTGGGGCCAACGTCCTGACTTTC.

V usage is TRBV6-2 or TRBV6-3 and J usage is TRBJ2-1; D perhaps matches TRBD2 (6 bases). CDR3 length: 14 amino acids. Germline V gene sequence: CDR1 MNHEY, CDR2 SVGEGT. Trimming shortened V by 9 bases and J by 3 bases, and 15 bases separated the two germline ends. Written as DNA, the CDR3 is TGTGCCAGTAAGGACCGGGAGTTCTACAATGAGCAGTTCTTC. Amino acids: CASKDREFYNEQFF.

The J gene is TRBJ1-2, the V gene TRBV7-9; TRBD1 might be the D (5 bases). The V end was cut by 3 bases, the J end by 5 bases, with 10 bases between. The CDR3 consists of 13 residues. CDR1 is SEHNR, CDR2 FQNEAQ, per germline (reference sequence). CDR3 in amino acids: CASSLSREYGYTF. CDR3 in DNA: TGTGCCAGCAGCTTGTCCAGGGAATATGGCTACACCTTC.

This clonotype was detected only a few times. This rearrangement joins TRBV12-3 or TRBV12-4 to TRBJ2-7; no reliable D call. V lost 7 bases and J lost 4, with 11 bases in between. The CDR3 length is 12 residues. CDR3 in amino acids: CASMSVGYEQYF. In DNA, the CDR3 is TGTGCCAGCATGTCGGTTGGGTACGAGCAGTACTTC.

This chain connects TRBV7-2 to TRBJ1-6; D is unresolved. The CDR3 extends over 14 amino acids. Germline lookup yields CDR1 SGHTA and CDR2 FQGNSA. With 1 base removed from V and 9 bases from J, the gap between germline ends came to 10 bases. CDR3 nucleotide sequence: TGTGCCAGCAGCTTAGGGCAGAAAGGTTCACCCCTCCACTTT. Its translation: CASSLGQKGSPLHF.

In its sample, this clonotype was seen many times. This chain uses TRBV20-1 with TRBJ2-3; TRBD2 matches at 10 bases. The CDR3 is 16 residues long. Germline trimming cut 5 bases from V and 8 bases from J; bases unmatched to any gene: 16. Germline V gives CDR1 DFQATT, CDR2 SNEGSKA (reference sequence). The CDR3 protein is CSALQSSGGISGTQYF. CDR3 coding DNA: TGCAGTGCTCTGCAAAGTAGCGGGGGGATTTCGGGTACGCAGTATTTT.